This TCR beta chain was profiled in a study of early T cells in non-severe SARS-CoV-2 infection. MiXCR was run by TCRdb on the 5' RACE reads, yielding one entry per CDR3 protein. This repertoire shows roughly 52,000 distinct CDR3 sequences, under 7% found once; its top ten account for 2.8%. V shed 5 bases, J shed 0 bases, and the junction held 2 bases outside the gene matches. Germline-derived CDR1 and CDR2 are SEHNR and FQNEAQ (reference sequence). CDR3 length equals 14 residues. The starting material was whole blood, obtained at baseline. This receptor was taken from an adult who was a healthcare worker with PCR-confirmed SARS-CoV-2 infection or an uninfected control (not recorded which). The chain combines TRBV7-9 with TRBJ1-2; TRBD1 agrees at 8 bases. The CDR3 nucleotides are TGTGCCAGCAGCCCGGGACAGGCTAACTATGGCTACACCTTC. Its translation: CASSPGQANYGYTF.